This TCR beta chain was captured in a study of shared clonotypes between healthy human individuals. Overall study findings and caveats: The study found lower generation probabilities in non-shared clonotypes than in those shared by all four donors.

Here immunoSEQ multiplex PCR was the method, and the copy in TCRdb shows in-frame clones only, minus some. Found here are hundreds of thousands of clones, approximately 97% of them singletons; the top ten hold approximately 0.32%. Concerning this clone: The target antigen is unknown.

V was clipped by 10 bases and J by 3 bases, with 13 bases between them. CDR1 and CDR2 (germline): LNHDA, SQIVND (reference sequence). This CDR3 has 13 residues. V is TRBV19 and J is TRBJ1-5, with a weak D call TRBD1 (6 bases). The clonotype comes from a man aged 30 to 39 in good health. Sequencing was performed on memory CD8+ T cells sorted from blood. Subset in this sample: CD45RO+ cells pooled with CCR7-negative TemRA cells. The CDR3 is CATDTGINQPQHF. As DNA, the CDR3 is TGTGCCACCGATACAGGGATCAATCAGCCCCAGCATTTT.